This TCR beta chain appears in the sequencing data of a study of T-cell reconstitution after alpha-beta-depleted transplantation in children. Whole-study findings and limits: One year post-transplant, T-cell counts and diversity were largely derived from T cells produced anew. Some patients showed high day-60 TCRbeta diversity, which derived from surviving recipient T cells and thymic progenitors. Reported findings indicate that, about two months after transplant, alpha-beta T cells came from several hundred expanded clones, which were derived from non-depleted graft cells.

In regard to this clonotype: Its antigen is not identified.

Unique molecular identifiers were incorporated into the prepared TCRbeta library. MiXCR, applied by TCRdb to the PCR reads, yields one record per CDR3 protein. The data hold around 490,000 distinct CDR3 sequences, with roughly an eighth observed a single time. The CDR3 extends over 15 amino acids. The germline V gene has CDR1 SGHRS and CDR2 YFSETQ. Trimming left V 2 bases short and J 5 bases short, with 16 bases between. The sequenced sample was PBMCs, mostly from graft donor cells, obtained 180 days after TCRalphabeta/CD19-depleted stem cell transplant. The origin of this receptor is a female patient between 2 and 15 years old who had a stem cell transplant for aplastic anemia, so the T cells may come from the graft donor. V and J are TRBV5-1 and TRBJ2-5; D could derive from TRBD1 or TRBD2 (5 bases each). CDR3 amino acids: CASSFEGLIRETQYF. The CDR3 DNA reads TGCGCCAGCAGCTTTGAGGGGCTGATTAGGGAGACCCAGTACTTC.